This note documents a single T cell receptor beta chain sequence. Researchers ran the PCR with 60 Vbeta and 13 Jbeta primers. Method: immunoSEQ multiplex PCR; TCRdb's copy keeps in-frame clones and lacks some. The profile shows 95,000 to 150,000 clones, roughly 66% of them singletons. This entry comes from a study of cytomegalovirus exposure and HLA in healthy donors. Germline loops: CDR1 SGHTS, CDR2 YDEGEE. The CDR3 has 16 residues. The V segment lost 3 bases and the J segment 2 bases; nucleotides outside the gene matches: 3. This clonotype was sampled from a man younger than 30 in good health and CMV-seronegative. V is TRBV5-8 and J is TRBJ2-5; 14 nucleotides line up with TRBD2. The sequenced sample was PBMCs. CDR3 sequence: CASSWGTSGRQETQYF. The DNA of the CDR3 is TGTGCCAGCAGCTGGGGGACTAGCGGGAGACAAGAGACCCAGTACTTC.